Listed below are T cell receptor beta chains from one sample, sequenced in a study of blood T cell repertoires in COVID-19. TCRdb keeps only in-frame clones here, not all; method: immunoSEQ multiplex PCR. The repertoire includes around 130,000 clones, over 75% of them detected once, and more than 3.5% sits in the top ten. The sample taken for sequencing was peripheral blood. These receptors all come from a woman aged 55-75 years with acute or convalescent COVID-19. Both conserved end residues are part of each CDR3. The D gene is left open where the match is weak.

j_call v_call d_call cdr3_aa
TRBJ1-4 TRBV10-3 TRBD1 CAISESQGAEKLFF
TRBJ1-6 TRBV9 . CASSVDPLNNSPLHF
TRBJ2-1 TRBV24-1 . CATSLTGHLVDEQFF
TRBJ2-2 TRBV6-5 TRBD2 CASNPLAGNGELFF
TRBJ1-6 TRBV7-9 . CASSLGRSYNSPLHF
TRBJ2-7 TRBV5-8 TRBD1 CASSYWTGYEQYF
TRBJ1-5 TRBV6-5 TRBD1 CASTRQGVGNQPQHF
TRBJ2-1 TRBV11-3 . CASSLALTYNEQFF
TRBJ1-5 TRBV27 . CASSLGQSYSNQPQHF
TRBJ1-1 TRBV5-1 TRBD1 CASSLRQGMNTEAFF
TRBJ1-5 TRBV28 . CASIPDSRVTGNQPQHF
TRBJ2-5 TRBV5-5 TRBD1 CASSLDRAWETQYF
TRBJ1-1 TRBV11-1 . CASSLSPAEGTEAFF
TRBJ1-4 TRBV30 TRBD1 CAWSPSGRGRGEKLFF
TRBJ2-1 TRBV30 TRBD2 CAWSVKTSGTVYAQFF
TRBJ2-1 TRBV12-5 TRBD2 CASGLVESGRAEQFF
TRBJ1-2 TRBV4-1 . CASSQVGLGEANYGYTF
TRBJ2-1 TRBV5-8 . CASSSSRDREAYNEQFF
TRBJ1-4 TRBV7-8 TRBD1 CASSLSPDRGNEKLFF
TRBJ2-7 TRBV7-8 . CASSLELTSSYEQYF
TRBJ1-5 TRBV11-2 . CASSPTGNSNQPQHF
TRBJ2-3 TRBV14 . CASSQDWQGSHTQYF
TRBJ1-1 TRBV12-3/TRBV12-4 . CASSLISSTEAFF
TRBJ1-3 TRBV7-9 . CASSAGHNSGNTIYF
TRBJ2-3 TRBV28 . CASSPWKGDTDTQYF
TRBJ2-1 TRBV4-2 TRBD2 CASSQEGRVKYNEQFF
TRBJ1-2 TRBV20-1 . CSASARGDYGYTF
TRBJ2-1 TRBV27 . CASSSPSLSYNEQFF
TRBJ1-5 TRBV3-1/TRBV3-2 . CASSQEQGGKPQHF
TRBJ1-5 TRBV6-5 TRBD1 CASSRGQGEGQPQHF
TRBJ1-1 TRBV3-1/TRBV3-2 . CASSQMQGSNTEAFF
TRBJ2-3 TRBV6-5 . CASSYSRAASTDTQYF
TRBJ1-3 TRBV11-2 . CASSPLETGNTIYF
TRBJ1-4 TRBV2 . CASSGSRVEKLFF
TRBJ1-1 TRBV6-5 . CARTDMNTEAFF
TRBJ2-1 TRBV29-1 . CSVEGSNEQFF
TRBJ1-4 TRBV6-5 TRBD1 CASSSTGGREKLFF
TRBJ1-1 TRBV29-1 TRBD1 CSVGQRLNTEAFF
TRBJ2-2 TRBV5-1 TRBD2 CASSVGLANTGELFF
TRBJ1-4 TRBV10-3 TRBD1 CAISERGQGNEKLFF
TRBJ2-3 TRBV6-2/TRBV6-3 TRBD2 CASSYSTSGMTDTQYF
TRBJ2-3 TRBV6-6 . CASILGSGTDTQYF